The 26 T cell receptor beta chains reported below all come from one sample, sequenced in a study of shared clonotypes between healthy human individuals. Assay used: immunoSEQ multiplex PCR; TCRdb lists only in-frame clones, some missing. The sample has about 1.1 million clones, about 72% seen once; the top ten hold roughly 0.83%. The sequencing input was memory CD4+ T cells from PBMCs. The subset denotes: CD45RA-negative fraction. All receptors come from a young man in good health. Some clones in this sample may be carry-over from other donors' samples.

J is TRBJ1-4 and V is TRBV28, with a possible D match to TRBD1 (6 bases). Germline V gene lookup returns CDR1 MDHEN and CDR2 SYDVKM. The CDR3 is made up of 14 amino acids. The V gene lost 3 bases and the J gene lost 5 bases, with 10 bases spanning the gap. CDR3 nucleotide sequence: TGTGCCAGCAGTTTGAGACAGGTCAATGAAAAACTGTTTTTT. It translates to CASSLRQVNEKLFF.

This clone turned up a few times. This chain connects TRBV14 to TRBJ1-1; TRBD1 agrees at 8 bases. Germline lookup yields CDR1 SGHDN and CDR2 FVKESK. Trimming took 3 bases from V and 5 from J; bases not matched to a gene: 11. The CDR3 has 16 amino acids. The CDR3 DNA reads as TGTGCCAGCAGCCAGTTACAGGGGGTCGGGCGGACTGAAGCTTTCTTT. Amino acid sequence: CASSQLQGVGRTEAFF.

The chain joins TRBV5-1 to TRBJ1-2, with a tentative D call TRBD1 (6 bases). This CDR3 has 14 residues. Germline assignment: CDR1 SGHRS and CDR2 YFSETQ. V dropped 4 bases and J dropped 0 bases, with 10 bases sitting between them. DNA for the CDR3: TGCGCCAGCAGCGAAGGACAGTCTAACTATGGCTACACCTTC. Protein product: CASSEGQSNYGYTF.

J is TRBJ2-5 and V is TRBV6-1; D ambiguous. The CDR3 has 11 residues. The V gene's germline CDR1 is MNHNS and CDR2 SASEGT. The germline V and J ends were trimmed by 6 bases and 2 bases, with 4 bases remaining between them. CDR3 nucleotides: TGTGCCAGCAGACAGCAAGAGACCCAGTACTTC. Protein sequence: CASRQQETQYF.

This clone has only a few counts. Other DNA variants within this sample encode the same CDR3. The CDR3 loop is CASRQGAYEQYF. CDR3 sequence (DNA): TGTGCCAGCCGACAGGGTGCCTACGAGCAGTACTTC. The chain recombines TRBV2 with TRBJ2-7; TRBD1 agrees at 7 bases. Unmatched junction bases numbered 3, after V lost 8 bases and J lost 2 bases. The CDR3 runs 12 residues. Germline CDR1 reads SNHLY; CDR2 reads FYNNEI.

There are a few counts of this clone. For the CDR3, the DNA is TGTGCCATCAGTACAGGGATGAACACTGAAGCTTTCTTT. Translating it yields CAISTGMNTEAFF. V usage is TRBV10-3 and J usage is TRBJ1-1; tentative D call: TRBD1 (6 bases). The V gene's germline CDR1 is ENHRY and CDR2 SYGVKD. The CDR3 loop spans 13 amino acids. V lost 5 bases to trimming and J lost 0 bases, with 7 bases between them.

The chain has TRBV30 and TRBJ1-1, with D perhaps matching TRBD1 (6 bases). The CDR3 spans 15 residues. Trimming took off 4 bases at V and 2 bases at J, with 17 bases between the two ends. Germline V gene sequence: CDR1 GTSNPN, CDR2 SVGIG (reference sequence). The CDR3 reads CAWTWQGRSNTEAFF. The CDR3 nucleotides read TGTGCCTGGACGTGGCAGGGGCGATCTAACACTGAAGCTTTCTTT.

This sequence joins TRBV11-1 and TRBJ2-5, with 11 bases matching TRBD1. Per the germline V gene, CDR1 is SGHAT and CDR2 is FQDESV (reference sequence). The trim removed 4 bases at V and 1 base at J, leaving 2 bases unmatched. This CDR3 has 15 residues. CDR3 sequence: CASSWDRGFQETQYF. The CDR3 bases are TGTGCCAGCAGCTGGGACAGGGGGTTCCAAGAGACCCAGTACTTC. The whole variable domain, remainder taken from reference TRBV11-1 and TRBJ2-5, is EAEVAQSPRYKITEKSQAVAFWCDPISGHATLYWYRQILGQGPELLVQFQDESVVDDSQLPKDRFSAERLKGVDSTLKIQPAELGDSAMYLCASSWDRGFQETQYFGPGTRLLVL.

The rearrangement links TRBV5-1 to TRBJ2-2; D may match TRBD1 or TRBD2 (6 bases each). Germline V CDR1 and CDR2: SGHRS, YFSETQ. V lost 5 bases and J lost 3, with 11 bases in between. CDR3 length equals 14 residues. The CDR3 protein is CASSWGADTGELFF. DNA for the CDR3: TGCGCCAGCAGTTGGGGGGCGGACACCGGGGAGCTGTTTTTT.

This clone was observed a single time. The chain links TRBV2 to TRBJ2-3, with 12 bases fitting TRBD2. The V gene's germline CDR1 is SNHLY and CDR2 FYNNEI. The CDR3 is made up of 17 amino acids. The J segment lost 0 bases and the V segment lost 8 bases, leaving 9 bases of the junction unmatched. The CDR3 reads CASCLTSGSWSTDTQYF. CDR3 in DNA: TGTGCCAGCTGCCTGACTAGCGGGAGTTGGAGCACAGATACGCAGTATTTT.

The V call is TRBV5-1, the J call TRBJ2-5, with 9 bases fitting TRBD1. After removal of 7 bases from V and 5 bases from J, the junction contained 12 bases not matched to a gene. CDR3 length: 15 residues. From germline, CDR1 is SGHRS and CDR2 YFSETQ. CDR3 sequence (DNA): TGCGCCAGCGGGGAAACCGGGACAGGGCATGAGACCCAGTACTTC. It yields the protein CASGETGTGHETQYF.

The chain carries TRBV7-8 and TRBJ2-3; the match to TRBD2 covers 12 bases. The germline gives CDR1 SGHVS, CDR2 FQNEAQ. J gave up 6 bases and V 5 bases, and 9 bases lay outside the gene matches. The length of the CDR3 is 16 residues. CDR3 sequence reads: CASSARLAGAQDTQYF. The CDR3 nucleotides are TGTGCCAGCAGCGCCCGACTAGCGGGAGCACAGGATACGCAGTATTTT. The variable domain in full, completed from reference TRBV7-8 and TRBJ2-3, reads GAGVSQSPRYKVAKRGQDVALRCDPISGHVSLFWYQQALGQGPEFLTYFQNEAQLDKSGLPSDRFFAERPEGSVSTLKIQRTQQEDSAVYLCASSARLAGAQDTQYFGPGTRLTVL.

The CDR3 sequence: CASFNTGGGNYGYTF. In nucleotides, the CDR3 is TGTGCCAGCTTTAATACAGGGGGCGGGAACTATGGCTACACCTTC. This chain uses TRBV28 with TRBJ1-2; 9 bases map to TRBD1. Unmatched junction bases numbered 9, after V lost 8 bases and J lost 2 bases. The CDR3 covers 15 residues. The germline gives CDR1 MDHEN, CDR2 SYDVKM.

This clone was seen a single time. The chain is built from TRBV7-3 and TRBJ2-1; maybe TRBD2 (6 bases). The CDR3 has 16 residues. Trimming left V 2 bases short and J 1 base short, with 12 bases between. Germline values: CDR1 SGHTA, CDR2 FQGTGA. The CDR3, as DNA: TGTGCCAGCAGCTTACTAGCGACTAGGTCCTACAATGAGCAGTTCTTC. Encoded protein: CASSLLATRSYNEQFF.

The V call is TRBV19, the J call TRBJ1-2; D possibly corresponds to TRBD1 (5 bases). The CDR3 runs 14 residues. In germline, CDR1 is LNHDA, CDR2 SQIVND (reference sequence). V lost 4 bases and J 0 bases, leaving 9 bases between the germline ends. CDR3 sequence: CASSRKQANYGYTF. CDR3 bases: TGTGCCAGTAGTAGGAAACAGGCTAACTATGGCTACACCTTC.

Only one count was recorded for this clone. The gene calls are TRBV15 and TRBJ1-4; D is perhaps TRBD1 (5 bases). The CDR3 is 15 amino acids. Germline CDR1 is LNHNV and CDR2 is YYDKDF (reference sequence). V lost 0 bases to trimming and J lost 8 bases, with 13 bases between them. CDR3: CATSRDRARGEKLFF. The CDR3 bases are TGTGCCACCAGCAGAGACAGGGCGCGAGGGGAAAAACTGTTTTTT.

The gene calls are TRBV25-1 and TRBJ1-4; 10 bases align to TRBD1. This CDR3 has 16 residues. V was clipped by 5 bases and J by 8 bases; unmatched bases: 11. Looked up from germline, CDR1 is MGHDK and CDR2 is SYGVNS. CDR3 nucleotide sequence: TGTGCCAGCAGTCCGGGACAGGGGTCTATTGGCGAAAAACTGTTTTTT. Translating it yields CASSPGQGSIGEKLFF.

The rearrangement joins TRBV7-9 to TRBJ2-5; 8 bases fit TRBD2. The CDR3 loop spans 14 amino acids. Germline CDR1 reads SEHNR; CDR2 reads FQNEAQ (reference sequence). The V gene end was trimmed by 9 bases and the J gene end by 1 base; junction bases not matched to a gene: 7. Here the CDR3 reads CASQPGTSQETQYF. The CDR3 DNA reads TGTGCCAGTCAACCTGGGACTAGCCAAGAGACCCAGTACTTC.

The V call is TRBV16, the J call TRBJ2-1, with 10 bases matching TRBD2. Germline CDR1 reads KGHSY; CDR2 reads FQNENV. V was pared by 2 bases and J by 3 bases, with 4 bases of the junction left unmatched. CDR3 length: 16 residues. As DNA, the CDR3 is TGTGCCAGCAGCCAAATCCTAGCGGGAGTCTACAATGAGCAGTTCTTC. This sequence encodes CASSQILAGVYNEQFF.

The chain employs TRBV28 and TRBJ1-1, with D tentatively TRBD1 (5 bases). The germline CDR1 and CDR2 sequences are MDHEN and SYDVKM. This CDR3 has 13 residues. Trimming took off 4 bases at V and 0 bases at J, with 6 bases between the two ends. CDR3 sequence (DNA): TGTGCCAGCAGTTCGGGGCTGAACACTGAAGCTTTCTTT. Protein sequence: CASSSGLNTEAFF.

This clone was observed a handful of times. The rearrangement joins TRBV4-1 to TRBJ2-2, with 11 bases identical to TRBD2. The CDR3 consists of 21 residues. The junction had 17 bases not matched to a gene; V was cut back by 3 bases and J by 2 bases. The germline V gene has CDR1 MGHRA and CDR2 YSYEKL. The CDR3 sequence: CASSHPQPRTSGPDNTGELFF. CDR3 nucleotide sequence: TGCGCCAGCAGCCACCCTCAGCCGCGGACTAGCGGGCCTGATAACACCGGGGAGCTGTTTTTT.

This clone has a single count. The gene calls are TRBV28 and TRBJ2-5; 8 bases are a match to TRBD2. Trimming removed 3 bases from V and 5 bases from J; junction bases left unmatched: 5. There are 14 residues in the CDR3. Germline V gives CDR1 MDHEN, CDR2 SYDVKM. This chain's CDR3 is CASSFREGEETQYF. The CDR3 nucleotides read TGTGCCAGCAGTTTTCGGGAGGGCGAGGAGACCCAGTACTTC. Combining the CDR3 with reference TRBV28 and TRBJ2-5 gives the whole variable domain DVKVTQSSRYLVKRTGEKVFLECVQDMDHENMFWYRQDPGLGLRLIYFSYDVKMKEKGDIPEGYSVSREKKERFSLILESASTNQTSMYLCASSFREGEETQYFGPGTRLLVL.

Remarks on this clone: Different DNA sequences within this sample yield the same CDR3. The chain uses TRBV28 and TRBJ1-5; D possibly corresponds to TRBD1 (5 bases). Germline-derived CDR1 and CDR2 are MDHEN and SYDVKM. The CDR3 has 14 residues. Trimming took 2 bases from V and 4 from J, leaving 9 bases between them. This CDR3 reads CASSLTGGNQPQHF. The CDR3 nucleotides are TGTGCCAGCAGTTTAACCGGGGGGAATCAGCCCCAGCATTTT.

The genes are TRBV6-5 and TRBJ2-7; D is uncertain. This CDR3 comprises 14 residues. From germline, CDR1 is MNHEY and CDR2 SVGAGI. V lost 6 bases to trimming and J lost 0 bases, with 12 bases between them. CDR3 DNA sequence: TGTGCCAGCAGCCGTACTTACGACTCCTACGAGCAGTACTTC. It codes for CASSRTYDSYEQYF.

V and J are TRBV5-4 and TRBJ1-1; D is unclear. With 1 base removed from V and 1 base from J, the gap between germline ends came to 5 bases. CDR1 and CDR2 (germline): SGHNT, YYREEE (reference sequence). The CDR3 loop spans 13 amino acids. The CDR3 DNA is TGTGCCAGCAGCTTGAGTCGGAACACTGAAGCTTTCTTT. It translates to CASSLSRNTEAFF.

This clone was detected a few times. V and J are TRBV11-3 and TRBJ2-1; TRBD2 agrees at 7 bases. Trimming at V came to 5 bases and at J to 5 bases, leaving 9 bases not matched to a gene. The germline gives CDR1 SGHNT, CDR2 YENEEA. This CDR3 contains 15 residues. CDR3 amino acids: CASSPETLADNEQFF. The CDR3 region has the DNA TGTGCCAGCAGCCCGGAGACCCTAGCGGACAATGAGCAGTTCTTC.